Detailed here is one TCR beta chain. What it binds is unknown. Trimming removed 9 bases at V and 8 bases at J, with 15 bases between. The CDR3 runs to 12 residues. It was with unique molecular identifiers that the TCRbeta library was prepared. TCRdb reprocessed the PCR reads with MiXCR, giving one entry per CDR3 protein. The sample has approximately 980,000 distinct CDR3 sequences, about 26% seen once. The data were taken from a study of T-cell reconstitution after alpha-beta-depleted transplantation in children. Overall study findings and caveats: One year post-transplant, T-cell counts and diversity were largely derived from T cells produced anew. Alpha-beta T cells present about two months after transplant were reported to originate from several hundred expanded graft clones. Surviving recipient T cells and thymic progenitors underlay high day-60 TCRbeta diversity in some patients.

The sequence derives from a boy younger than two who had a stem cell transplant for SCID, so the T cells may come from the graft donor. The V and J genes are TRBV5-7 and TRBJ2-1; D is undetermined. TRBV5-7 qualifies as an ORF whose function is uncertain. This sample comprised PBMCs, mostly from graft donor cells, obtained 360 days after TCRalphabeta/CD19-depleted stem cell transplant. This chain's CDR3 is CAMSLEPHEQFF. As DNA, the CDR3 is TGTGCCATGAGCCTCGAGCCCCATGAGCAGTTCTTC.